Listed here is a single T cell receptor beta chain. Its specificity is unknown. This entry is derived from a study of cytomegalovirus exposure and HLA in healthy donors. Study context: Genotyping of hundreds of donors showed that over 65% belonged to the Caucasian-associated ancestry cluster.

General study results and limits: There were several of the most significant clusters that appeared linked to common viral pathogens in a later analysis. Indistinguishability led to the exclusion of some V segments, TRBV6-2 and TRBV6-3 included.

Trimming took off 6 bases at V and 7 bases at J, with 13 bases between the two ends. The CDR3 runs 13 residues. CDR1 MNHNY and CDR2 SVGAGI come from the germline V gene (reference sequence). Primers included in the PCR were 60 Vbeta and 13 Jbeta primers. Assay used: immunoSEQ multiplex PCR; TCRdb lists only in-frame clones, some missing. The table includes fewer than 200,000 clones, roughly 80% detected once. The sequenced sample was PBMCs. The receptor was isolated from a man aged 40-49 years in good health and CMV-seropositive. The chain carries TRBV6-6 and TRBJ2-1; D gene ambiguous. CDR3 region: CASSPAGVNEQFF. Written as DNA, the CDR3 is TGTGCCAGCAGCCCCGCCGGAGTTAATGAGCAGTTCTTC.